This is a list of T cell receptor beta chains from one sample in a study of blood T cell repertoires in COVID-19. Assay: immunoSEQ multiplex PCR; the TCRdb copy retains only in-frame clones and omits some. The table has 110,000 to 150,000 clones, about nine tenths seen once. The sequencing input was PBMCs or T cells enriched from blood (not recorded which). These receptors all come from a man between 60 and 75 years old who had recovered from COVID-19. Each CDR3 is given with its conserved first and last residue. A D gene is named only where the DNA matches it firmly. Size values are once, few and many counts, or a class for expanded clones, and some rows have none.

>.|TRBV11-1|.|14|TRBJ2-3
TGTGCCAGCAGCCGGTTTGGGGAGACAGATACGCAGTATTTT
CASSRFGETDTQYF
>few|TRBV29-1|TRBD1|14|TRBJ1-4
TGCAGCGGACAGGGTGATGGGAATAATGAAAAACTGTTTTTT
CSGQGDGNNEKLFF
>.|TRBV6-5|TRBD1|15|TRBJ2-3
TGTGCCAGCAGTCCTCGGGACAGGACGAGGGACACGCAGTATTTT
CASSPRDRTRDTQYF
>.|TRBV6-1|TRBD1|16|TRBJ2-2
TGTGCCAGCAGTGTGGGACAGCTCTTGAGAACCGGGGAGCTGTTTTTT
CASSVGQLLRTGELFF
>.|TRBV10-3|.|15|TRBJ1-3
TGTGCCATCAGTTTAACAGACGGCTCTGGAAACACCATATATTTT
CAISLTDGSGNTIYF
>.|TRBV28|TRBD2|15|TRBJ2-3
TGTGCCAGCATGAGGGGCGGGAGGAGGGCAGATACGCAGTATTTT
CASMRGGRRADTQYF
>.|TRBV11-2|.|12|TRBJ1-2
TGTGCCAGCAGCTTTGACAGTTTTGGCTACACCTTC
CASSFDSFGYTF
>.|TRBV9|.|15|TRBJ1-1
TGTGCCAGCAGCGGACACGGGAACCTTCCCACTGAAGCTTTCTTT
CASSGHGNLPTEAFF
>.|TRBV6-1|.|16|TRBJ2-2
TGTGCCAGCAGTGAATATGGGACAACGAACACCGGGGAGCTGTTTTTT
CASSEYGTTNTGELFF
>.|TRBV2|.|13|TRBJ1-2
TGTGCCAGCAGTGAACCGGCTAACTATGGCTACACCTTC
CASSEPANYGYTF
>.|TRBV27|.|13|TRBJ2-5
TGTGCCAGCAGTTCCTCGGCGACAAAGGCCCAGTACTTC
CASSSSATKAQYF
>once|TRBV27|TRBD1|14|TRBJ2-7
TGTGCCAGCACCCGGACAGGGGGCCTCTACGAGCAGTACTTC
CASTRTGGLYEQYF
>.|TRBV6-4|TRBD1|13|TRBJ1-2
TGTGCCAGCAGCCCGACAGGGATTGGTGGCTACACCTTC
CASSPTGIGGYTF
>.|TRBV10-2|TRBD1|16|TRBJ2-2
TGCGCCAGCAGTAAATCCCAGGGGGCGAACACCGGGGAGCTGTTTTTT
CASSKSQGANTGELFF
>.|TRBV5-1|.|13|TRBJ1-2
TGCGCCAGCAGCTTGCAGGGTGGGTATGGCTACACCTTC
CASSLQGGYGYTF
>.|TRBV7-9|TRBD1|15|TRBJ2-5
TGTGCCAGCAGTTTTGACAGGGGGCTCTGGGAGACCCAGTACTTC
CASSFDRGLWETQYF
>few|TRBV11-2|.|14|TRBJ1-5
TGTGCCAGCAGCTTAGTCGGTAGCAATCAGCCCCAGCATTTT
CASSLVGSNQPQHF
>.|TRBV18|TRBD1|17|TRBJ1-2
TGTGCCAGCTCACCAATAGCCGGGACAGGGGTTAGCTATGGCTACACCTTC
CASSPIAGTGVSYGYTF
>.|TRBV5-1|.|12|TRBJ1-4
TGCGCCAGCAGGGAGGGGAGTGAAAAACTGTTTTTT
CASREGSEKLFF
>.|TRBV16|.|12|TRBJ2-1
TGTGCCAGCAGCCCCCTCTATGTTGAGCAGTTCTTC
CASSPLYVEQFF
>.|TRBV2|TRBD1|14|TRBJ1-1
TGTGCCAGCAGTGTTGAAGGGGGCGGCACTGAAGCTTTCTTT
CASSVEGGGTEAFF
>.|TRBV18|.|11|TRBJ1-1
TGTGCCAGCTCACCACGGCAGAGGGCTTTCTTT
CASSPRQRAFF
>once|TRBV19|.|14|TRBJ1-1
TGTGCCAGTAGTTTCTCCCAGGGATCTACTGAAGCTTTCTTT
CASSFSQGSTEAFF
>.|TRBV7-6|TRBD2|15|TRBJ2-7
TGTGCCAGCAGCCAACTAGCGGGAGGCTCCTACGAGCAGTACTTC
CASSQLAGGSYEQYF